These T cell receptor beta chains were read from a single sample in a study of immune characterization of retroperitoneal liposarcoma. TCRdb recomputed calls from the PCR reads with MiXCR, one row per CDR3 protein. Seen here are approximately 10,000 distinct CDR3 sequences, 26% observed once, and the top ten hold about 20%. Source material: blood. The receptors originated from a male donor with retroperitoneal liposarcoma. CDR3s include the opening cysteine and the closing phenylalanine or tryptophan. A D gene is named only where the DNA matches it firmly. Part of the rows lack a size; the others show once, few, many or a class for expanded clones.

v_call	j_call	d_call	cdr3_length	clone_size	cdr3_nt	cdr3_aa
TRBV6-1	TRBJ1-1	NA	12	many	TGTGCCTCACAATTGGGGACTCTTAAAGCTTTCTTT	CASQLGTLKAFF
TRBV5-5	TRBJ2-1	NA	16	NA	TGTGCCAGCAGCTTGACCGGACCCTACCGACCCAATGAGCAGTTCTTC	CASSLTGPYRPNEQFF
TRBV29-1	TRBJ1-1	NA	13	NA	TGCAGCGTTTCCCTGGGCCTGAACACTGAAGCTTTCTTT	CSVSLGLNTEAFF
TRBV11-3	TRBJ2-5	NA	16	many	TGTGCCAGCAGTCCGGGAGGGGGCGGAAAAGGGGAGACCCAGTACTTC	CASSPGGGGKGETQYF
TRBV27	TRBJ2-1	NA	14	NA	TGTGCCAGCAGTTTGGCAGGGGAATACAATGAGCAGTTCTTC	CASSLAGEYNEQFF
TRBV6-1	TRBJ2-5	TRBD2	13	few	TGTGCCAGCAAGGATGGCGGGAGGGGGGAGCAGTACTTC	CASKDGGRGEQYF
TRBV6-1	TRBJ2-5	TRBD2	14	few	TGTGCCAGCAGTGAGGGACTAGGGGGAGAGACCCAGTACTTC	CASSEGLGGETQYF
TRBV10-3	TRBJ1-5	TRBD1	13	many	TGTGCCACCGCTCAGACAGGGCCAAACCCCCAGCATTTT	CATAQTGPNPQHF
TRBV11-2	TRBJ1-2	NA	15	few	TGTGCCAGCAGCTGGGGATCAGGGTCCCCCTATGGCTACACCTTC	CASSWGSGSPYGYTF
TRBV6-6	TRBJ2-4	NA	15	few	TGTGCCAGCAGTTACTCGCGCAGTTCCAAAAACATTCAGTACTTC	CASSYSRSSKNIQYF
TRBV6-5	TRBJ2-5	TRBD2	14	NA	TGTGCCAGCAGTCCCGGGTTGGGGGGGGAGACCCAGTACTTC	CASSPGLGGETQYF
TRBV6-1	TRBJ2-1	NA	11	many	TGTGCCAGCAGTGAAGCAGGGGAGCAGTTCTTC	CASSEAGEQFF
TRBV6-1	TRBJ2-7	NA	14	NA	TGTGCCAGCAGTGAAGCGTATGGCAGGGACGAGCAGTACTTC	CASSEAYGRDEQYF
TRBV6-1	TRBJ2-3	TRBD2	16	medium-sized	TGTGCCAGCAGTGAAGAGCGGGGGGGCGGGGCAGATACGCAGTATTTT	CASSEERGGGADTQYF
TRBV27	TRBJ2-1	NA	14	many	TGTGCCAGCAGTCCACGCGGACGGGCCTACGAGCAGTTCTTC	CASSPRGRAYEQFF
TRBV6-4	TRBJ2-3	TRBD2	15	many	TGTGCCAGCAGTGAGCGGGGGGGAAGCACAGATACGCAGTATTTT	CASSERGGSTDTQYF
TRBV6-4	TRBJ2-3	TRBD2	15	few	TGTGCCAGCAGCCTCTCGGGGGGGGAAGGAGATACGCAGTATTTT	CASSLSGGEGDTQYF
TRBV6-6	TRBJ2-6	NA	15	few	TGTGCCAGCAGTTACTCCGGGCGCGGGGCCAACGTCCTGACTTTC	CASSYSGRGANVLTF
TRBV3-1	TRBJ1-3	NA	18	NA	TGTGCCAGCAGCCAAGATCACCCTAGGGGGATCTCTGGAAACACCATATATTTT	CASSQDHPRGISGNTIYF
TRBV6-5	TRBJ2-2	NA	16	many	TGTGCCAGCAGTTACCGGCAGGGTAGGTTAGCCGGGGAGCTGTTTTTT	CASSYRQGRLAGELFF
TRBV4-1	TRBJ1-5	TRBD1	15	NA	TGCGCCAGCAGCCAAGAACCGGGACAGAATCAGCCCCAGCATTTT	CASSQEPGQNQPQHF
TRBV6-1	TRBJ1-5	NA	13	NA	TGTGCCAGCAGCTGGGAAAGGGGACAGCCCCAGCATTTT	CASSWERGQPQHF
TRBV6-5	TRBJ1-1	NA	17	many	TGTGCCAGCAGTTACTCGAAGGGGGTGCTAATGAACACTGAAGCTTTCTTT	CASSYSKGVLMNTEAFF
TRBV25-1	TRBJ1-5	NA	19	many	TGTGCCAGCAGTGGGGGGGGGAGGCGGTACGGGGTTGGCAATCAGCCCCAGCATTTT	CASSGGGRRYGVGNQPQHF
TRBV7-3	TRBJ2-3	TRBD2	21	many	TGTGCCAGCAGCTTAATTCCCCTGTCGGGTAGCGGGGGGGCGCTCACAGATACGCAGTATTTT	CASSLIPLSGSGGALTDTQYF
TRBV6-5	TRBJ2-7	NA	15	NA	TGTGCCAGCCAAGGTTCAGGGAGCTCCTCCTACGAGCAGTACTTC	CASQGSGSSSYEQYF
TRBV12-3/TRBV12-4	TRBJ1-2	NA	14	medium-sized	TGTGCCAGCCTCCCCCAGGGTTACAACTATGGCTACACCTTC	CASLPQGYNYGYTF
TRBV5-3	TRBJ2-5	NA	15	few	TGTGCCAGAAGCTTCTCAGGACCCAAACAAGAGACCCAGTACTTC	CARSFSGPKQETQYF
TRBV5-1	TRBJ1-2	TRBD1	16	few	TGCGCCAGCAGCCCCAAAGTCAGGGGGCGCAACTATGGCTACACCTTC	CASSPKVRGRNYGYTF
TRBV6-1	TRBJ1-6	NA	14	many	TGTGCCAGCAGTGAAGTCCCTGTTAATTCACCCCTCCACTTT	CASSEVPVNSPLHF
TRBV6-5	TRBJ2-7	TRBD2	14	few	TGTGCCAGCAGGGAGGGACTAGCGGGGTACGAGCAGTACTTC	CASREGLAGYEQYF
TRBV6-1	TRBJ2-7	NA	15	NA	TGTGCCAGCAGCCAATCCCCCGGCACAACCTACGAGCAGTACTTC	CASSQSPGTTYEQYF
TRBV4-1	TRBJ2-1	NA	15	many	TGCGCCAGCAGCCAAGATTTGGTTGGCGGGGACCCGGAGTACTTC	CASSQDLVGGDPEYF
TRBV11-3	TRBJ2-1	NA	10	many	TGTGCCAGCAGCCCCCGGGTGCAGTTCTTC	CASSPRVQFF
TRBV12-3/TRBV12-4	TRBJ1-2	NA	16	many	TGTGCCAGCAGTCCAATGTGGCCCTCAAAAAACTATGGCTACACCTTC	CASSPMWPSKNYGYTF
TRBV6-1	TRBJ2-5	TRBD2	16	medium-sized	TGTGCCAGCAGTGAAAGCAGCGGGGCGTACCAAGAGACCCAGTACTTC	CASSESSGAYQETQYF
TRBV27	TRBJ2-2	NA	15	medium-sized	TGTGCCAGCAGTTTTTTGGGATCATCGTCCGGGGAGCTGTTTTTT	CASSFLGSSSGELFF
TRBV3-1	TRBJ2-5	NA	16	NA	TGTGCCAGCAGCCAAGCCTACTGGCAAGTCGGAGAGACCCAGTACTTC	CASSQAYWQVGETQYF
TRBV5-6	TRBJ2-3	NA	14	once	TGTGCCAGCAGCTTAAGGCAGAGCAAGGATACGCAGTATTTT	CASSLRQSKDTQYF
TRBV5-1	TRBJ2-2	NA	17	medium-sized	TGCGCCAGCAGCTTGACGGGGATGCCCGCGAACACCGGGGAGCTGTTTTTT	CASSLTGMPANTGELFF
TRBV23-1	TRBJ1-6	NA	14	many	TGCGCCAGCAGTCAACCTGGTAATAATTCACCCCTCCACTTT	CASSQPGNNSPLHF
TRBV12-3/TRBV12-4	TRBJ2-1	TRBD2	14	few	TGTGCCAGCAGTTTAGCGGGAGGGGTCAATGAGCAGTTCTTC	CASSLAGGVNEQFF
TRBV6-1	TRBJ2-3	NA	14	large	TGTGCCAGCAGTACCCTAGCAGATACAGATACGCAGTATTTT	CASSTLADTDTQYF
TRBV12-3/TRBV12-4	TRBJ2-2	NA	13	many	TGTGCCAGCAGGGCGTCGAACACCGGGGAGCTGTTTTTT	CASRASNTGELFF
TRBV29-1	TRBJ1-2	TRBD1	13	NA	TGCAGCGTTGGGACAGGGAGTAACTATGGCTACACCTTC	CSVGTGSNYGYTF
TRBV29-1	TRBJ1-1	NA	12	few	TGCACTTCAAGCCCGGGGAACACTGAAGCTTTCTTT	CTSSPGNTEAFF
TRBV4-1	TRBJ2-3	NA	18	NA	TGCGCCAGCAGCCAAGCCCCTCCACGTGGGGGAAGCACAGATACGCAGTATTTT	CASSQAPPRGGSTDTQYF
TRBV11-3	TRBJ1-6	TRBD1	14	NA	TGTGCCAGCAGGACAGGGCCATCTAATTCACCCCTCCACTTT	CASRTGPSNSPLHF
TRBV4-1	TRBJ2-5	TRBD2	16	NA	TGTGCCAGCAGCCAAGAAGGGACTAGCGGGGGAAAGACCCAGTACTTC	CASSQEGTSGGKTQYF
TRBV4-1	TRBJ2-3	NA	15	few	TGCGCCAGCAGCGCTCGTACTTCTAGCACAGATACGCAGTATTTT	CASSARTSSTDTQYF
TRBV20-1	TRBJ1-1	NA	11	NA	TGCAGTGCTAGATTCTGGAGTGAAGCTTTCTTT	CSARFWSEAFF
TRBV6-6	TRBJ2-3	NA	11	few	TGTGCCAGCAGTCCAGGGACATTCCACTATTTT	CASSPGTFHYF
TRBV6-1	TRBJ1-1	TRBD1	14	many	TGTGCCACCGGGGACAGGGTGGTGAACACTGAAGCTTTCTTT	CATGDRVVNTEAFF
TRBV6-1	TRBJ2-5	NA	13	NA	TGTGCCAGCAGGGGACCCCAGCCAGAGACCCAGTACTTC	CASRGPQPETQYF
TRBV6-1	TRBJ2-3	NA	15	many	TGTGCCAGCAGACCGCGGACGGTTAGCACAGATACGCAGTATTTT	CASRPRTVSTDTQYF
TRBV7-2	TRBJ2-1	TRBD2	16	medium-sized	TGTGCCAGCAGCCGTATTAGCGGGGGGGCCAAGAATGAGCAGTTCTTC	CASSRISGGAKNEQFF
TRBV6-1	TRBJ1-5	TRBD1	15	many	TGTGCCAGCAGCTTCGACAGGGATCGCAATCAGCCCCAGCATTTT	CASSFDRDRNQPQHF